This TCR beta chain emerged from a study of chemoradiotherapy in HPV16-positive cancers. This clone was seen a single time. Its target is not known. TCRdb keeps only in-frame clones here, not all; method: immunoSEQ multiplex PCR. Counted here are over 10,000 clones, about 80% occurring once; the ten biggest clones make up around 1.3%. This CDR3 is 13 amino acids long. The V segment lost 5 bases and the J segment 2 bases; nucleotides outside the gene matches: 0. The germline V gene encodes CDR1 ENHRY and CDR2 SYGVKD. Study-level points and caveats: Only two HPV16-positive patients supplied the functional HPV-specificity definition. Better recurrence-free survival went with HPV-responsive T-cell expansion in HPV16-positive patients. During treatment, candidate HPV-specific clones and E7-related motifs expanded in tumor.

The clonotype was recovered from a human donor with HPV-associated anogenital cancer. This chain links TRBV10-3 with TRBJ1-3; 7 bases line up with TRBD1. This specimen was taken from a patient who underwent chemoradiotherapy. The CDR3 DNA is TGTGCCATCAGTACAGGGGCTGGAAACACCATATATTTT. Its translation: CAISTGAGNTIYF.